Listed here is a single T cell receptor beta chain. Antigen specificity is unknown. The assay was immunoSEQ multiplex PCR, and TCRdb's table has in-frame clones only and misses some. Of 15,000 or so clones detected, approximately 46% appear once; the ten largest clones hold 7.8%. The record originates from a study of siplizumab effects on memory and regulatory T cells. Study-wide points: Both greater diversity than memory cells and a major contribution to the alloresponse seemed to characterize naive T cells. Unstimulated subset assignment was obtained for only a minor fraction of alloreactive clones. Among sequences traceable to unstimulated CD4+ memory cells, alloreactive ones were significantly reduced by siplizumab.

A 37°C coculture lasting more than five days was applied to the mixed lymphocyte reaction cells. Violet Dye was applied to stimulator PBMCs and CFSE to responder PBMCs before a 1:1 mix. CDR3 length: 15 residues. Germline V CDR1 and CDR2: SGHRS, YFSETQ. Trimming took 0 bases from V and 7 from J; bases not matched to a gene: 9. Input material: CFSE-low (dividing) CD4+ T cells sorted from an allogeneic mixed lymphocyte reaction. This TCR was sampled from a human donor in good health; the cells came from an allogeneic mixed lymphocyte reaction. Some clones in this sample may be carry-over from other donors' samples. This rearrangement joins TRBV5-1 to TRBJ1-1; 7 bases match TRBD1. Here the CDR3 reads CASSLGAGGLGEAFF. DNA of the CDR3: TGCGCCAGCAGCTTGGGGGCAGGGGGATTGGGTGAAGCTTTCTTT.